This T cell receptor (beta chain) is from a study of T cells in women clearing cervical HPV infection. Study at large: Case blood was drawn when the lesion was first found; control blood after infection became undetectable. Case blood was drawn a median about 160 days after lesion detection.

TCRdb's copy holds only in-frame clones and misses some; the assay was immunoSEQ multiplex PCR. The sample holds 9,500 to 15,000 clones. Comment on this clone: Its cognate antigen is unknown. The read ends 3 residues shy of where the CDR3 ends; the end is completed using the germline J gene.

Study results and limitations: TRBV6-7 relative abundance averaged approximately 0.11% in cases and 0.15% to 0.2% in controls. A classifier using richness and V gene abundances reached an AUC of around 0.78.

Germline V gives CDR1 MDHEN, CDR2 SYDVKM. The CDR3 length is 15 residues. Trimming removed 5 bases at V and 3 bases at J, with 16 bases between. This sequence was found in a woman aged 18-70 years with a cervical HPV16 infection that either progressed to CIN3+ or cleared (not recorded which). This chain links TRBV28 with TRBJ1-2; D call uncertain. Input material: blood buffy coat. CDR3 sequence: CASSRMGGIYYGYTF. CDR3 DNA (partial): TGTGCCAGCAGTCGGATGGGCGGGATTTACTATGGC.